This paragraph reports one T cell receptor (beta chain). The antigen is undetermined. The sample originates from a study of beta chain features in type 1 diabetes. Study-wide findings and caveats: Healthy donors had naive, central memory and Treg TCRB repertoires that appeared less similar than those seen among patients.

The investigators reverse transcribed all of the isolated RNA, so they sequenced expressed TCRB transcripts. Data came from immunoSEQ multiplex PCR; TCRdb stores just in-frame clones and leaves some out. Seen here are under 950,000 clones, around a sixth observed once, and the top ten hold 0.02% to 0.025%. CDR1 is LNHNV and CDR2 is YYDKDF in the germline V gene (reference sequence). This CDR3 has 16 amino acids. The specimen sequenced was naive CD4+ T cells from blood. This clonotype was obtained from a young woman in good health. The chain combines TRBV15 with TRBJ2-5; 11 positions match TRBD2. The closer fit of TRBJ2-7 to the DNA end suggests the J call may be wrong. The CDR3 sequence: CATSRTSGSLTYEQYF. The CDR3 coding sequence is TGTGCCACCAGCAGAACTAGCGGGAGCCTTACCTACGAGCAGTACTTC.